The clone carrying this T cell receptor (beta chain) has only one observation. This sample was taken from a study of T cell responses to AZD1222 COVID-19 vaccine. Assay used: immunoSEQ multiplex PCR; TCRdb lists only in-frame clones, some missing. The table shows about 42,000 clones, with about 91% occurring only once. This CDR3 spans 18 amino acids. The V and J ends lost 0 bases and 0 bases respectively, with 15 bases between them. The germline V gene encodes CDR1 LGHDT and CDR2 YNNKEL (reference sequence). The chain is built from TRBV3-1 (or the pseudogene TRBV3-2) and TRBJ1-3; TRBD1 might be the D (6 bases). The TCR originated in an adult who received the AZD1222 COVID-19 vaccine. Sequences were derived from peripheral blood, sampled 28 days after the second AZD1222 dose. CDR3 DNA: TGTGCCAGCAGCCAAGATCATCGGGGGGCACCCTCTGGAAACACCATATATTTT. Protein sequence: CASSQDHRGAPSGNTIYF.